This TCR beta chain derives from a study of human thymus T cells. The study, taken as a whole, reports: What appeared biased in thymic and blood repertoires was the usage of V and J genes.

To note about this clone: Its specificity is not known.

Clones were sequenced by immunoSEQ multiplex PCR, and TCRdb holds only the in-frame ones, with some missing. The sample yields about 60,000 clones, roughly 94% seen once. The sample donors, healthy Finnish infants, were having corrective surgery for congenital heart defects. Half of the eight donors gave about 0.45-1 mL blood during surgery. No fixed cell number was used; all available blood leukocytes supplied DNA. Sequencing was carried out using blood. This TCR came from a boy under two years old with a congenital heart defect but otherwise immunologically healthy.

The CDR3 nucleotides are TGTGCCAGCAGCCAGGGGGAGACTGAAGCTTTCTTT. It yields the protein CASSQGETEAFF. The genes are TRBV4-2 and TRBJ1-1, with D possibly matching TRBD1 (5 bases). CDR1 is LGHNA, CDR2 YNFKEQ, per germline. This CDR3 has 12 amino acids. The V end was cut by 3 bases, the J end by 5 bases, with 7 bases between.